This TCR beta chain emerged from a study of blood T cell repertoires in COVID-19. Background on the study: T cells, B-cell-depleted T cells, or PBMCs supplied cDNA or gDNA.

The germline CDR1 and CDR2 sequences are WNHNN and SYGVQD (reference sequence). This CDR3 is built from 19 residues. Trimming cost V 7 bases and J 3 bases; bases outside gene matches: 18. TCRdb's copy holds only in-frame clones and misses some; the assay was immunoSEQ multiplex PCR. The data contain some 340,000 clones, over 90% of them singletons. This TCR derives from a woman younger than 45 who had been exposed to COVID-19. Sequencing input: PBMCs or T cells enriched from blood (not recorded which). The chain is built from TRBV10-1 and TRBJ1-5; 10 bases align to TRBD1. The CDR3 sequence is CASKTPPGQGSANNQPQHF. CDR3 sequence (DNA): TGCGCCAGCAAAACTCCCCCGGGACAGGGGTCGGCAAACAATCAGCCCCAGCATTTT.